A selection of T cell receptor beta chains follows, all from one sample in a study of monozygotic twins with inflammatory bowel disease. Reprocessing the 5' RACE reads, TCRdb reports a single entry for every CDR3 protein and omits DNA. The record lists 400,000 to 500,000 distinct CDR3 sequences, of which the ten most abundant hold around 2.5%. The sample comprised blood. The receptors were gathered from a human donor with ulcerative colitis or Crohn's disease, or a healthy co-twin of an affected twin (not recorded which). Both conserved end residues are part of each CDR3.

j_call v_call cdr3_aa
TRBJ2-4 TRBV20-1 CSASPPSGAQGNIQYF
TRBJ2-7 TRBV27 CASSPKGQVYEQYF
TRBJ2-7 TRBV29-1 CSVEGGNLGYEQYF
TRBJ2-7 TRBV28 CASQGGPVYEQYF
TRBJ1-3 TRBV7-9 CASSPGRGSGNTIYF
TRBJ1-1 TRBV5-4 CASSTKQGADTEAFF
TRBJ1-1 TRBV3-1 CASSQDLGVVTEAFF
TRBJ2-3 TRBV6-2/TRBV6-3 CASSYVDYSDTQYF
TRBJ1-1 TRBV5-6 CASSLGQGANIFTEAFF
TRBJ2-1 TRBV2 CASRTGTSGNVYNEQFF
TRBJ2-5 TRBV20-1 CSARRTIGQARGETQYF
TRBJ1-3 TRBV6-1 CASRGTASGNTIYF
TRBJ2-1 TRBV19 CASSTRTSGRRTYNEQFF
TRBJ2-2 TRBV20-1 CSAGTVTGELFF
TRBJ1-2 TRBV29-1 CSVEEDSYYGYTF
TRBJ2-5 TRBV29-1 CSVATTGLAGGVTQYF
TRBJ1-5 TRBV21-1 CASSKDKTGNLRENQPQHF
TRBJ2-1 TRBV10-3 CAISGSAGRRNNEQFF
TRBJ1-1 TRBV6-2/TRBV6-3 CASMPSTGGAGAFF
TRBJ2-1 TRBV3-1 CASSQERGPRGNEQFF
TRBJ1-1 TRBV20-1 CSARDLGGATEAFF
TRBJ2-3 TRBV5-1 CASSFRGGSPSTDTQYF
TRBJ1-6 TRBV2 CASSPGDLGYNSPLHF
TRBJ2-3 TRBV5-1 CASSYQGGTGASTDTQYF
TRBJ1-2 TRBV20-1 CSAHGGTYGYTF
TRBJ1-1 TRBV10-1 CASSPSRGQMNTEAFF
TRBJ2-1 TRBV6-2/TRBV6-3 CASSWGLADNEQFF
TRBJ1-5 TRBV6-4 CASSEGQNQPQHF
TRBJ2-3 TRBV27 CASSAGDRGMVTQYF
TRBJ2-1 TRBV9 CASSVGSFYEQFF